This T cell receptor (beta chain) was recorded in a study of beta chain features in type 1 diabetes. Study details: The number of sorted cells examined across all samples was 107,917,701.

CD4+ naive, central memory, regulatory and stem cell-like memory cells were sorted via CD45RO/CCR7/CD25/CD127/CD95/CD27. Sorting gave populations that all exceeded 98% purity. The whole isolated RNA underwent reverse transcription, so sequencing captured expressed TCRB transcripts. Data came from immunoSEQ multiplex PCR; TCRdb stores just in-frame clones and leaves some out. The data hold fewer than 350,000 clones, with less than 20% observed a single time. On this clone itself: Its cognate antigen is unknown.

This CDR3 has 16 amino acids. The ends were cut back, 0 bases at V and 0 bases at J, with 12 bases in the middle. Germline assignment: CDR1 SGHRS and CDR2 YFSETQ. Points from the study as a whole: People with Type 1 diabetes carried modestly yet significantly shorter TCRB CDR3s in all four CD4+ subsets.

Sequences were obtained from naive CD4+ T cells from blood. This rearrangement joins TRBV5-1 to TRBJ1-1; possible D gene TRBD1, 5 bases. The TCR comes from a woman between 18 and 30 years old in good health. The CDR3 here is CASSLAYRGMNTEAFF. The DNA of the CDR3 is TGCGCCAGCAGCTTGGCATATAGGGGCATGAACACTGAAGCTTTCTTT. Full variable domain (remainder filled in from reference TRBV5-1 and TRBJ1-1): KAGVTQTPRYLIKTRGQQVTLSCSPISGHRSVSWYQQTPGQGLQFLFEYFSETQRNKGNFPGRFSGRQFSNSRSEMNVSTLELGDSALYLCASSLAYRGMNTEAFFGQGTRLTVV.